This TCR beta chain was documented in a study of blood T cells in healthy people across ages. Study-level points and caveats: The study found more naive CD4+ cells and higher diversity in long-lived than aged donors.

Sample-barcoded 5' priming and a J-beta primer mix drove a second PCR of about 6 to 11 cycles. Via MiXCR, TCRdb re-called the 5' RACE reads, giving one row per CDR3 protein. The table shows about 840,000 distinct CDR3 sequences, with just under 30% occurring only once. In regard to this clonotype: What it recognizes is unknown.

This same sample was also taken into another study, of T cells of mothers and their children.

Input material: blood. This receptor was identified in a middle-aged woman in good health.

The CDR3 region is CASNDNRGANSPLHF. The CDR3 coding sequence is TGTGCCAGCAACGATAACAGGGGAGCCAATTCACCCCTCCACTTT. The V call is TRBV28, the J call TRBJ1-6, with 7 bases lining up with TRBD1. Germline trimming cut 7 bases from V and 7 bases from J; bases unmatched to any gene: 10. CDR3 length equals 15 residues. CDR1 and CDR2 (germline): MDHEN, SYDVKM.